This T cell receptor (beta chain) was obtained from a study of blood T cell repertoires in COVID-19. Living in 20 to 30 US areas, the participants were between roughly 18 and 89 years of age. Authors' methods: For nucleated cells, counts were estimated from reference gene primer amplification. Method: immunoSEQ multiplex PCR; TCRdb's copy keeps in-frame clones and lacks some. That table gives V, J and clone size, and the DNA gave D and trimming. This table has 150,000 or so clones, about 90% appearing once. The CDR3 consists of 15 residues. Trimming cost V 5 bases and J 0 bases, with 11 bases left between them. Per germline, CDR1 SEHNR and CDR2 FQNEAQ (reference sequence).

The V call is TRBV7-9, the J call TRBJ1-5; D is possibly TRBD1 (6 bases). Sequencing was carried out using PBMCs or T cells enriched from blood (not recorded which). This clonotype originated in a woman between 45 and 60 years old who had recovered from COVID-19. The CDR3 bases are TGTGCCAGCAGCGCCCAGGGGAATAGCAATCAGCCCCAGCATTTT. Its translation is CASSAQGNSNQPQHF.